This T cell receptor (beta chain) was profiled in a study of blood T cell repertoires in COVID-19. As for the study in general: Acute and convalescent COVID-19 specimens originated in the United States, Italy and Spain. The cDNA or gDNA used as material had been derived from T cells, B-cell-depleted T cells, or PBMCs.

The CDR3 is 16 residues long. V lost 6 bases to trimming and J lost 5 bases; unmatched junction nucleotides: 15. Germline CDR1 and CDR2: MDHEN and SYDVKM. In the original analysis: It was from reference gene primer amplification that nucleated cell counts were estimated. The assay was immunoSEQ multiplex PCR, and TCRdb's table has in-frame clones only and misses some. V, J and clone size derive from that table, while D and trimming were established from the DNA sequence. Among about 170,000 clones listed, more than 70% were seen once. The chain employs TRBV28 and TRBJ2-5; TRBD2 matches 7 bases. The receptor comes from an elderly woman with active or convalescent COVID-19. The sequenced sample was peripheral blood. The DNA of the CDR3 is TGTGCCAGCAGCTCTCGTTTGGGGGGGACTCTCGAGACCCAGTACTTC. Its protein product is CASSSRLGGTLETQYF.